Each of the 12 T cell receptor beta chains below was sequenced from the same sample in a study of cytomegalovirus exposure and HLA in healthy donors. PCR amplification relied on 60 Vbeta primers (plus 13 Jbeta primers). TCRdb keeps only in-frame clones here, not all; method: immunoSEQ multiplex PCR. The table shows about 110,000 clones, with 82% occurring only once. The specimen was PBMCs. Every receptor here comes from a man younger than 40 in good health and CMV-seropositive.

This chain uses TRBV5-1 with TRBJ2-3, with TRBD1 matching over 7 bases. Trimming cost V 4 bases and J 1 base; bases outside gene matches: 3. Germline CDR1 SGHRS, CDR2 YFSETQ. The CDR3 loop spans 14 amino acids. Here the CDR3 DNA reads TGCGCCAGCAGCGGAGACAGGGGCACAGATACGCAGTATTTT. This encodes CASSGDRGTDTQYF.

V is TRBV5-4 and J is TRBJ2-1, with 8 bases lining up with TRBD2. The length of the CDR3 is 13 residues. In germline, CDR1 is SGHNT, CDR2 YYREEE (reference sequence). The CDR3 DNA follows: TGTGCGGCCCGCGGGGGGCGGGGAAATGAGCAGTTCTTC. Residues: CAARGGRGNEQFF.

This clone was found once. This CDR3 is CASSTGLAGTYEQYF. CDR3 nucleotides: TGTGCCAGCAGTACCGGACTAGCGGGCACCTACGAGCAGTACTTC. V gene TRBV5-4 combines with J gene TRBJ2-7; 11 bases agree with TRBD2. J was trimmed by 2 bases and V by 5 bases; bases with no gene match: 6. Germline V lookup: CDR1 SGHNT, CDR2 YYREEE (reference sequence). The CDR3 has 15 amino acids.

This clone appeared once. This CDR3 reads CACRPGPPANEKLFF. The CDR3 nucleotides are TGTGCCTGCCGCCCGGGTCCTCCGGCAAATGAAAAACTGTTTTTT. The chain recombines TRBV30 with TRBJ1-4; D ambiguous. V was cut by 6 bases and J by 5 bases, with 19 bases left in between. This CDR3 spans 15 amino acids. Germline V lookup: CDR1 GTSNPN, CDR2 SVGIG (reference sequence).

The chain employs TRBV11-3 and TRBJ1-1; 7 positions agree with TRBD1. CDR1 is SGHNT, CDR2 YENEEA, per germline. This CDR3 has 13 amino acids. The trim removed 5 bases at V and 3 bases at J, leaving 3 bases unmatched. CDR3 nucleotide sequence: TGTGCCAGCAGCAGGGGGCCTGACACTGAAGCTTTCTTT. The encoded protein is CASSRGPDTEAFF.

This chain uses TRBV11-3 with TRBJ2-2; 10 bases match TRBD2. Germline V lookup: CDR1 SGHNT, CDR2 YENEEA. This CDR3 has 18 residues. Trimming removed 5 bases from V and 2 bases from J; junction bases left unmatched: 11. DNA of the CDR3: TGTGCCAGCAGCCCCCAGGAAAGGACTAGCGGAAACACCGGGGAGCTGTTTTTT. Amino acid sequence: CASSPQERTSGNTGELFF.

The CDR3 is CASSLGTGYDSGYTF. In nucleotides, the CDR3 is TGTGCCAGCAGCTTAGGGACAGGGTACGACTCTGGCTACACCTTC. V is TRBV11-3 and J is TRBJ1-2; 8 nucleotides align to TRBD1. Germline lookup yields CDR1 SGHNT and CDR2 YENEEA. This CDR3 has 15 amino acids. Trimming took 1 base from V and 7 from J; bases not matched to a gene: 8.

Remarks on this clone: Other DNA sequences in this specimen translate into the identical CDR3. The chain joins TRBV9 to TRBJ2-2; 9 bases are a match to TRBD2. V shed 0 bases and J 0 bases; nucleotides not matched to a gene: 3. CDR3 length: 17 residues. Germline V gene sequence: CDR1 SGDLS, CDR2 YYNGEE. The CDR3, as DNA: TGTGCCAGCAGCGTAGAACTAGCGGGCGCGAACACCGGGGAGCTGTTTTTT. Amino acid sequence: CASSVELAGANTGELFF.

The chain employs TRBV5-1 and TRBJ2-2; D perhaps matches TRBD1 (6 bases). The CDR3 is made up of 16 amino acids. The V end was cut by 4 bases, the J end by 0 bases, with 13 bases between. Germline V gene sequence: CDR1 SGHRS, CDR2 YFSETQ. The CDR3 here is CASSPGQSTNTGELFF. The CDR3 bases are TGCGCCAGCAGCCCCGGACAGTCAACGAACACCGGGGAGCTGTTTTTT.

The chain has TRBV6-4 and TRBJ2-3, with 9 bases fitting TRBD2. CDR1 MRHNA and CDR2 SNTAGT come from the germline V gene. The CDR3 is made up of 15 amino acids. The J segment lost 6 bases and the V segment lost 4 bases, leaving 8 bases of the junction unmatched. The DNA for the CDR3 is TGTGCCAGCAGTGTTGGCGGGACTAGCTCGGATACGCAGTATTTT. It yields the protein CASSVGGTSSDTQYF.

The chain carries TRBV5-1 and TRBJ1-1; no clear D gene. Germline assignment: CDR1 SGHRS and CDR2 YFSETQ. V lost 0 bases and J lost 5, with 17 bases in between. The CDR3 extends over 16 amino acids. CDR3: CASSLASAGSGTEAFF. CDR3 nucleotide sequence: TGCGCCAGCAGCTTGGCCTCGGCGGGATCGGGGACTGAAGCTTTCTTT.

The chain recombines TRBV5-6 with TRBJ1-2; D might be TRBD1 (6 bases). V shed 0 bases and J shed 2 bases, with 11 bases lying between them. This CDR3 comprises 15 residues. Per germline, CDR1 SGHDT and CDR2 YYEEEE. DNA of the CDR3: TGTGCCAGCAGCTTGGACAGGGTTGAGAACTATGGCTACACCTTC. It encodes CASSLDRVENYGYTF.